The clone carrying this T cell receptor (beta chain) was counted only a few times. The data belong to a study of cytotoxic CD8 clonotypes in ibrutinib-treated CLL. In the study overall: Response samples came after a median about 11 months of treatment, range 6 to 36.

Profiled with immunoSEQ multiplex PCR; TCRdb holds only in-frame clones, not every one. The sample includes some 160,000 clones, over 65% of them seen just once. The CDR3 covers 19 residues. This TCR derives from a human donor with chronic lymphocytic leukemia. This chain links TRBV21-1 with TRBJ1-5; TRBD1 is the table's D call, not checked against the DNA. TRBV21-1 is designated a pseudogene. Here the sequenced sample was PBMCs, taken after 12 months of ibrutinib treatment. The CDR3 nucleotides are TGTGCCAGCAGCCAACGTGCTACCGGGACAGGGGCCCTCAATCAGCCCCAGCATTTT. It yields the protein CASSQRATGTGALNQPQHF.